This T cell receptor beta chain was sequenced during a study of blood T cell repertoires in COVID-19 (TCRdb year 2020). In the study overall: Collaborator samples came from the United States, Italy and Spain and covered acute and convalescent phases of COVID-19. The prospective study material was composed of cDNA or gDNA derived from T cells, B-cell-depleted T cells, or PBMCs. Subjects who had been exposed to COVID-19, were actively infected with it, or had recovered from it provided the deeply sampled blood TCRbeta repertoires that made up the dataset. A freely available public database, intended as a resource for researchers studying the immune response to SARS-CoV-2, is where the repertoires were released. Samples were obtained from the ongoing ImmuneRACE study (first 160 participants) and from about 1,300 subjects provided by 6 global collaborators. Sample metadata almost always included a de-identified subject ID, COVID-19 status, age in years and sex. Where available, HLA class I and class II types were taken from metadata supplied by the sample provider and were not determined by assay-based typing. Overall study outcomes, separate from this receptor: How much clinical and demographic metadata was included differed by source and by participant, and the metadata was provided uncurated.

Whole blood was collected in K2EDTA tubes by collaborating institutions according to the institutions' own protocols. For TCRbeta analysis, collaborators shipped samples as frozen whole blood, isolated PBMCs, or DNA extracted from either of those sample types. About this clone: Its binding antigen is unknown. Per-base quality was not reported, and no clone a single base away is much larger than it.

TCRbeta CDR3 regions were amplified from genomic DNA using the immunoSEQ Assay, a bias-controlled multiplex PCR. In the source study's methods: The number of nucleated cells in each sample was estimated from the amplification of reference gene primers within the assay. To quantify the absolute abundance of each unique TCRbeta CDR3 rearrangement, sequence reads were collapsed and filtered. For each sample, productive Simpson clonality was calculated by taking the square root of Simpson's diversity index across productive rearrangements. TCRdb obtained this table from immuneACCESS and retained in-frame rearrangements with V and J assigned. These tables miss some clones; where compared with another copy, unresolved V genes account for less than half of the shortfall, and the remainder is unexplained. V and J calls plus clone size are reproduced from that table; the DNA served to infer D and trimming. This sample has about 250,000 clones in its table, and about 86% of those were observed once. The ten largest account for about 9% of the sample.

V trim: 6 bases; J trim: 10 bases; unmatched bases: 8. From the cysteine up to the phenylalanine, the CDR3 has a length of 13 residues. Just CDR3 DNA is preserved here, 39 bases in frame from base 1. From the germline V gene (reference sequence), CDR1 is LNHDA and CDR2 is SQIVND. This TCR derives from a man aged 35-49 years with active or convalescent COVID-19. In this chain, TRBV19 is recombined with TRBJ2-3, with 9 central nucleotides matching TRBD2. Sequencing input: peripheral blood. CDR3 loop: CASRPPGTSPQYF. The DNA sequence is as follows: TGTGCCAGTAGACCCCCGGGGACTAGCCCGCAGTATTTT.